What follows are 21 T cell receptor beta chains derived from one specimen sequenced in a study of T cell repertoires in cytomegalovirus infection. One entry per CDR3 protein, called by TCRdb with MiXCR from the reads. The data show 300,000 to 400,000 distinct CDR3 sequences, 15% to 20% seen once. The source material was PBMCs. These receptors all come from a human donor in good health (CMV status not recorded). Some clones in this sample may be carry-over from other donors' samples.

The rearrangement links TRBV11-2 to TRBJ2-5; TRBD1 is a possible D gene (6 bases). CDR1 SGHAT and CDR2 FQNNGV come from the germline V gene. Trimming left V 5 bases short and J 6 bases short, with 13 bases between. The CDR3 length is 13 residues. CDR3 DNA sequence: TGTGCCAGCAGCGAGGGGGACGAACAGACCCAGTACTTC. As protein: CASSEGDEQTQYF.

This clonotype was counted only a few times. This chain links TRBV7-2 with TRBJ1-1; 9 bases are shared with TRBD1. This CDR3 contains 15 residues. The germline V gene has CDR1 SGHTA and CDR2 FQGNSA. J gave up 0 bases and V 5 bases, and 4 bases lay outside the gene matches. CDR3 nucleotides: TGTGCCAGCAGCCCAGGACAGGGGCTGAACACTGAAGCTTTCTTT. As protein: CASSPGQGLNTEAFF. Drawing the rest from reference TRBV7-2 and TRBJ1-1, the complete variable domain is GAGVSQSPSNKVTEKGKDVELRCDPISGHTALYWYRQSLGQGLEFLIYFQGNSAPDKSGLPSDRFSAERTGGSVSTLTIQRTQQEDSAVYLCASSPGQGLNTEAFFGQGTRLTVV.

This sequence joins TRBV6-2 or TRBV6-3 and TRBJ2-5; weak D call: TRBD1 (6 bases). Germline assignment: CDR1 MNHEY and CDR2 SVGEGT. The CDR3 is 14 residues long. With 7 bases removed from V and 5 bases from J, the gap between germline ends came to 17 bases. For the CDR3, the DNA is TGTGCCAGCACTCTCCCGGGACACGGGGAGACCCAGTACTTC. Translation: CASTLPGHGETQYF.

This clonotype was counted only a few times. The chain uses TRBV11-2 and TRBJ2-7; D not resolved. Germline V gene lookup returns CDR1 SGHAT and CDR2 FQNNGV. The CDR3 totals 12 residues. Trimming left V 0 bases short and J 6 bases short, with 6 bases between. CDR3 loop: CASSLDLGEQYF. The CDR3 DNA follows: TGTGCCAGCAGCTTAGACCTTGGCGAGCAGTACTTC. Supplemented by reference TRBV11-2 and TRBJ2-7, the full variable domain reads EAGVAQSPRYKIIEKRQSVAFWCNPISGHATLYWYQQILGQGPKLLIQFQNNGVVDDSQLPKDRFSAERLKGVDSTLKIQPAKLEDSAVYLCASSLDLGEQYFGPGTRLTVT.

This chain links TRBV29-1 with TRBJ1-1; D ambiguous. CDR1 SQVTM and CDR2 ANQGSEA come from the germline V gene. V was cut by 8 bases and J by 3 bases, with 16 bases left in between. The CDR3 is made up of 13 amino acids. DNA for the CDR3: TGCAGCTCCCGGACCCTGGGCGACACTGAAGCTTTCTTT. Encoded protein: CSSRTLGDTEAFF.

This clonotype was found a few times. The J gene is TRBJ2-7, the V gene TRBV7-6, with a tentative D call TRBD2 (6 bases). With 6 bases removed from V and 6 bases from J, the gap between germline ends came to 18 bases. CDR1 is SGHVS and CDR2 is FNYEAQ in the germline V gene. The CDR3 runs to 14 residues. In nucleotides, the CDR3 is TGTGCCAGCAGTCCCGTCGGGGGTGAATCCGAGCAGTACTTC. As protein: CASSPVGGESEQYF.

This clonotype was picked up many times. CDR3 protein: CASSLGLINYNEQFF. The DNA for the CDR3 is TGTGCCAGCAGCTTAGGGTTAATAAACTACAATGAGCAGTTCTTC. The J gene is TRBJ2-1, the V gene TRBV11-2, with D unclear. The CDR3 loop spans 15 amino acids. In germline, CDR1 is SGHAT, CDR2 FQNNGV. The V end was cut by 1 base, the J end by 3 bases, with 10 bases between.

This clonotype has a count of ten or more. This sequence joins TRBV28 and TRBJ2-1; D might be TRBD2 (7 bases). CDR1 and CDR2 (germline): MDHEN, SYDVKM. V lost 6 bases and J 3 bases, leaving 15 bases between the germline ends. CDR3 length: 15 amino acids. The CDR3 coding sequence is TGTGCCAGCAGCCCCGGGGGGCGCGGCTACAATGAGCAGTTCTTC. The encoded protein is CASSPGGRGYNEQFF. The full variable domain, in which reference TRBV28 and TRBJ2-1 provide the parts outside the CDR3, is DVKVTQSSRYLVKRTGEKVFLECVQDMDHENMFWYRQDPGLGLRLIYFSYDVKMKEKGDIPEGYSVSREKKERFSLILESASTNQTSMYLCASSPGGRGYNEQFFGPGTRLTVL.

This clonotype was seen at least ten times. This chain links TRBV10-3 with TRBJ1-3, with TRBD1 matching over 9 bases. The V gene end was trimmed by 3 bases and the J gene end by 2 bases; junction bases not matched to a gene: 2. This CDR3 contains 15 residues. In germline, CDR1 is ENHRY, CDR2 SYGVKD. The CDR3 DNA reads TGTGCCATCAGTGACTGGACAGGGGCTGGAAACACCATATATTTT. As protein: CAISDWTGAGNTIYF.

This chain joins TRBV20-1 and TRBJ2-1, with D unclear. Germline values: CDR1 DFQATT, CDR2 SNEGSKA (reference sequence). CDR3 length: 13 residues. Trimming removed 2 bases from V and 1 base from J, with 6 bases in between. CDR3 amino acids: CSARPASYNEQFF. Here the CDR3 DNA reads TGCAGTGCTAGACCGGCGTCCTACAATGAGCAGTTCTTC.

This clonotype appeared many times. The chain recombines TRBV2 with TRBJ2-1; 14 nucleotides match TRBD2. J was trimmed by 6 bases and V by 4 bases; bases with no gene match: 2. This CDR3 region has 15 residues. CDR1 and CDR2 from the germline V gene are SNHLY and FYNNEI. CDR3 sequence: CASSGGLAGVNEQFF. The DNA for the CDR3 is TGTGCCAGCAGTGGGGGACTAGCGGGGGTCAATGAGCAGTTCTTC.

V and J are TRBV6-6 and TRBJ2-7; TRBD2 might be the D (6 bases). The CDR3 spans 14 residues. Trimming removed 6 bases from V and 0 bases from J, with 12 bases in between. Germline V gene data show CDR1 as MNHNY and CDR2 as SVGAGI (reference sequence). The CDR3 DNA reads as TGTGCCAGCAGCCCTGCGGGAATCTCCTACGAGCAGTACTTC. This sequence encodes CASSPAGISYEQYF.

In nucleotides, the CDR3 is TGCGCCAGCAGCAAGGATGGGGGCTGGGACATTCAGTACTTC. Its protein product is CASSKDGGWDIQYF. This chain joins TRBV5-1 and TRBJ2-4; D perhaps matches TRBD1 (6 bases). The V end lost 4 bases, the J end lost 8 bases, and 16 bases lay between the germline ends. This CDR3 comprises 14 residues. Germline-derived CDR1 and CDR2 are SGHRS and YFSETQ.

The chain uses TRBV20-1 and TRBJ2-1; TRBD2 aligns across 9 bases. Germline V lookup: CDR1 DFQATT, CDR2 SNEGSKA (reference sequence). The CDR3 loop spans 15 amino acids. Trimming took 3 bases from V and 3 from J; bases not matched to a gene: 6. CDR3 sequence (DNA): TGCAGTGCTAGTGTGGGACTAGCTATCTACAATGAGCAGTTCTTC. This sequence encodes CSASVGLAIYNEQFF.

J is TRBJ1-5 and V is TRBV18, with D unresolved. Germline-derived CDR1 and CDR2 are KGHSH and LQKENI. Trimming left V 2 bases short and J 4 bases short, with 12 bases between. The CDR3 sequence is 15 residues long. CDR3 DNA sequence: TGTGCCAGCTCACCAACCGGGCAGATAAATCAGCCCCAGCATTTT. It translates to CASSPTGQINQPQHF. Drawing the rest from reference TRBV18 and TRBJ1-5, the complete variable domain is NAGVMQNPRHLVRRRGQEARLRCSPMKGHSHVYWYRQLPEEGLKFMVYLQKENIIDESGMPKERFSAEFPKEGPSILRIQQVVRGDSAAYFCASSPTGQINQPQHFGDGTRLSIL.

This clonotype has only a few counts. The rearrangement joins TRBV18 to TRBJ2-7; no clear D gene. The CDR3 contains 14 residues. CDR1 is KGHSH and CDR2 is LQKENI in the germline V gene. V gave up 4 bases and J gave up 2 bases, with 12 bases separating them. This CDR3 reads CASSRSAKPYEQYF. In DNA, the CDR3 is TGTGCCAGCTCACGGTCAGCAAAGCCCTACGAGCAGTACTTC.

This clonotype came up many times. The chain joins TRBV6-2 or TRBV6-3 to TRBJ2-3, with 7 positions matching TRBD1. The CDR3 length is 13 residues. CDR1 and CDR2 (germline): MNHEY, SVGEGT. The V gene end was trimmed by 6 bases and the J gene end by 4 bases; junction bases not matched to a gene: 4. CDR3 amino acids: CASRPTGADTQYF. The DNA of the CDR3 is TGTGCCAGCAGACCCACAGGGGCAGATACGCAGTATTTT.

This clonotype has just a few counts. The chain combines TRBV12-3 or TRBV12-4 with TRBJ2-7; the match to TRBD1 covers 9 bases. V trimming: 4 bases; J trimming: 6 bases; junction bases outside the gene matches: 13. The CDR3 totals 16 residues. CDR3 loop: CASSSPHRGRGGEQYF. CDR3 in DNA: TGTGCCAGCAGTTCGCCACACAGGGGGCGAGGAGGCGAGCAGTACTTC.

With regard to this clonotype: A read error may produce the germline difference seen at one junction end. The V and J genes are TRBV27 and TRBJ2-1; D remains ambiguous. In germline, CDR1 is MNHEY, CDR2 SMNVEV (reference sequence). This CDR3 contains 15 residues. The CDR3 is CASRFSSFGFNEQFF. In nucleotides, the CDR3 is TGTGCCAGCCGTTTCTCAAGTTTCGGTTTTAATGAGCAGTTCTTC.

This chain links TRBV9 with TRBJ2-7, with TRBD2 as a possible D gene (5 bases). Deletions cut 1 base from V and 4 bases from J, with 18 bases between. The V gene's germline CDR1 is SGDLS and CDR2 YYNGEE. CDR3 length: 16 residues. CDR3 region: CASSVFSEAQAYEQYF. In nucleotides, the CDR3 is TGTGCCAGCAGCGTATTTTCGGAGGCCCAGGCTTACGAGCAGTACTTC. Looking up the rest from reference TRBV9 and TRBJ2-7 gives the full variable domain: DSGVTQTPKHLITATGQRVTLRCSPRSGDLSVYWYQQSLDQGLQFLIQYYNGEERAKGNILERFSAQQFPDLHSELNLSSLELGDSALYFCASSVFSEAQAYEQYFGPGTRLTVT.

The chain couples TRBV5-4 to TRBJ2-1; D gene unclear. Trimming removed 3 bases from V and 3 bases from J, with 13 bases in between. There are 15 residues in the CDR3. Looked up from germline, CDR1 is SGHNT and CDR2 is YYREEE (reference sequence). The CDR3 sequence is CASSSESGDYNEQFF. For the CDR3, the DNA is TGTGCCAGCAGCTCGGAGTCAGGAGACTACAATGAGCAGTTCTTC.